The entry below gives a single T cell receptor beta chain sequence along with its context. Sequencing used immunoSEQ multiplex PCR; TCRdb keeps in-frame clones, though not all of them. This sample has some 65,000 clones, with approximately 86% found just once. The CDR3 has 14 amino acids. Trimming cost V 6 bases and J 4 bases, with 15 bases left between them. This entry comes from a study of OX40 agonist ivuxolimab in advanced cancers. The source material was CD4+ or CD8+ T cells sorted from blood, sampled in a trial of the OX40 agonist ivuxolimab. The clonotype originates from an adult with an advanced solid tumor such as melanoma, head and neck, liver or kidney cancer. The V call is TRBV5-3, the J call TRBJ2-3; perhaps TRBD2 as D (5 bases). TRBV5-3 is given ORF status, its function remaining uncertain. The CDR3 nucleotides are TGTGCCAGAACCCCCAACCCGAGGGCAGATACGCAGTATTTT. Amino acids: CARTPNPRADTQYF.